Below are 18 T cell receptor beta chains sequenced from a single sample in a study of T cell changes during pregnancy in multiple sclerosis. TCRdb's copy holds only in-frame clones and misses some; the assay was immunoSEQ multiplex PCR. The sample records some 64,000 clones, 75% to 95% being singletons. This material consisted of peripheral blood, taken in the first trimester of pregnancy. These receptors were obtained from a female donor with multiple sclerosis, enrolled in a pregnancy study.

The J gene is TRBJ2-1, the V gene TRBV9; TRBD2 aligns across 10 bases. Germline CDR1 SGDLS, CDR2 YYNGEE. The CDR3 runs to 15 residues. The J segment lost 7 bases and the V segment lost 0 bases, leaving 4 bases of the junction unmatched. In nucleotides, the CDR3 is TGTGCCAGCAGCGTAGCGCTAGCGGGAGTAAATGAGCAGTTCTTC. It translates to CASSVALAGVNEQFF.

The chain recombines TRBV5-4 with TRBJ2-3; either TRBD1 or TRBD2 may fit D (6 bases each). CDR3 length equals 16 residues. Germline values: CDR1 SGHNT, CDR2 YYREEE (reference sequence). V lost 4 bases and J 4 bases, leaving 19 bases between the germline ends. CDR3 DNA sequence: TGTGCCAGCAGCCTGGGGGGCAGGTTAGAACCAGATACGCAGTATTTT. Amino acid sequence: CASSLGGRLEPDTQYF. Filled out from reference TRBV5-4 and TRBJ2-3, the complete variable domain reads ETGVTQSPTHLIKTRGQQVTLRCSSQSGHNTVSWYQQALGQGPQFIFQYYREEENGRGNFPPRFSGLQFPNYSSELNVNALELDDSALYLCASSLGGRLEPDTQYFGPGTRLTVL.

The CDR3 nucleotides read TGCAGCGCCGCGACAGGGGAACCCTACGAGCAGTACTTC. Its translation is CSAATGEPYEQYF. The V gene is TRBV29-1, the J gene TRBJ2-7; 8 bases are a match to TRBD1. The CDR3 totals 13 residues. In germline, CDR1 is SQVTM, CDR2 ANQGSEA. With 7 bases clipped from V and 2 bases from J, the junction kept 7 bases outside the gene matches.

This rearrangement joins TRBV30 to TRBJ2-3, with 7 nucleotides matching TRBD2. J lost 1 base, V lost 1 base, and 14 bases had no gene match. This CDR3 contains 18 residues. The germline V gene encodes CDR1 GTSNPN and CDR2 SVGIG (reference sequence). This CDR3 is CAWSETISGRGRTDTQYF. The CDR3 DNA is TGTGCCTGGAGTGAAACCATCTCTGGGAGGGGCCGCACAGATACGCAGTATTTT.

This clone has more than one count but fewer than ten. The rearrangement links TRBV6-5 to TRBJ1-5, with 9 bases that match TRBD1. The CDR3 runs to 15 residues. V shed 5 bases, J shed 5 bases, and the junction held 7 bases outside the gene matches. Germline V gene lookup returns CDR1 MNHEY and CDR2 SVGAGI. The CDR3 loop is CASSPRDRDDQPQHF. CDR3 nucleotides: TGTGCCAGCAGTCCCCGGGACAGGGATGATCAGCCCCAGCATTTT.

The chain carries TRBV5-1 and TRBJ2-2; D is uncertain. V was trimmed by 2 bases and J by 0 bases, leaving 11 bases between them. The germline CDR1 and CDR2 sequences are SGHRS and YFSETQ. CDR3 length: 16 amino acids. The CDR3 loop reads CASSLSAQTNTGELFF. Here the CDR3 DNA reads TGCGCCAGCAGCTTATCCGCACAGACGAACACCGGGGAGCTGTTTTTT.

The chain combines TRBV30 with TRBJ1-5; D is unresolved. The V end lost 2 bases, the J end lost 2 bases, and 16 bases lay between the germline ends. CDR3 size: 16 residues. Germline assignment: CDR1 GTSNPN and CDR2 SVGIG (reference sequence). CDR3 nucleotides: TGTGCCTGGAGTCCTACGCGGGTATCCGGCAATCAGCCCCAGCATTTT. Amino acids: CAWSPTRVSGNQPQHF.

This sequence joins TRBV13 and TRBJ2-1, with 13 bases matching TRBD2. With 5 bases clipped from V and 14 bases from J, the junction kept 9 bases outside the gene matches. The CDR3 spans 14 residues. CDR1 is PRHDT and CDR2 is FYEKMQ in the germline V gene (reference sequence). CDR3 coding DNA: TGTGCCAGCAGCCCAGGGACTAGCGGGAATTTAAAGTTCTTC. Its protein product is CASSPGTSGNLKFF.

This chain joins TRBV28 and TRBJ2-1, with a possible D match to TRBD1 (6 bases). This CDR3 comprises 12 residues. CDR1 and CDR2 (germline): MDHEN, SYDVKM. V lost 8 bases, J lost 10 bases, and 15 bases lay in between. The DNA of the CDR3 is TGTGCCAGCGGTTCAGGGGCTCGGGAGCAGTTCTTC. Its protein product is CASGSGAREQFF.

V gene TRBV19 combines with J gene TRBJ1-3; D call uncertain. From germline, CDR1 is LNHDA and CDR2 SQIVND (reference sequence). This CDR3 contains 15 residues. Trimming removed 7 bases from V and 8 bases from J, with 21 bases in between. This chain's CDR3 is CASTQPPSPPDTIYF. In DNA, the CDR3 is TGTGCCAGTACCCAACCACCCTCGCCGCCGGACACCATATATTTT.

This chain connects TRBV21-1 to TRBJ2-7; TRBD2 was called by the table and not checked on the DNA. TRBV21-1 is tagged as a pseudogene. CDR3 length: 16 residues. The chain's CDR3 is CASSKGGLAGLYEQYF. CDR3 DNA sequence: TGTGCCAGCAGCAAAGGGGGTCTAGCGGGGCTCTACGAGCAGTACTTC.

This chain connects TRBV18 to TRBJ1-1; D gene ambiguous. Looked up from germline, CDR1 is KGHSH and CDR2 is LQKENI. Trimming cost V 2 bases and J 1 base, with 8 bases left between them. The length of the CDR3 is 14 residues. CDR3 nucleotides: TGTGCCAGCTCACCAGAACAGTCGAACACTGAAGCTTTCTTT. Protein: CASSPEQSNTEAFF.

The chain employs TRBV27 and TRBJ2-7; a weak D match, TRBD2 (6 bases). Germline CDR1 reads MNHEY; CDR2 reads SMNVEV (reference sequence). V was trimmed by 8 bases and J by 3 bases, leaving 14 bases between them. There are 13 residues in the CDR3. The CDR3 loop reads CASRRGGGYEQYF. CDR3 in DNA: TGTGCCAGCCGGAGGGGTGGGGGCTACGAGCAGTACTTC.

This chain joins TRBV30 and TRBJ1-3; no firm D call. Per the germline V gene, CDR1 is GTSNPN and CDR2 is SVGIG (reference sequence). CDR3 length equals 14 residues. V lost 2 bases and J lost 0, with 8 bases in between. In nucleotides, the CDR3 is TGTGCCTGGAGTAGCGGCAGCTCTGGAAACACCATATATTTT. This codes for CAWSSGSSGNTIYF.

This chain uses TRBV27 with TRBJ2-1; the D gene is possibly TRBD1 (5 bases). This CDR3 contains 17 residues. Trimming pared 1 base from V and 5 bases from J, leaving 18 bases between. Germline CDR1 is MNHEY and CDR2 is SMNVEV (reference sequence). The chain's CDR3 is CASSLYPQGFFDNEQFF. CDR3 DNA: TGTGCCAGCAGTTTATATCCGCAGGGTTTCTTCGACAATGAGCAGTTCTTC.

The CDR3 coding sequence is TGTGCCAGCAGCTCCCTAGCGTTTGTCGGGGAGCTGTTTTTT. Translating gives CASSSLAFVGELFF. The V and J genes are TRBV5-4 and TRBJ2-2, with D perhaps TRBD2 (6 bases). Per the germline V gene, CDR1 is SGHNT and CDR2 is YYREEE (reference sequence). Between the trimmed V and J ends, which lost 3 bases and 7 bases, there was a span of 13 bases. The CDR3 is made up of 14 amino acids.

The chain links TRBV5-6 to TRBJ2-2, with D unclear. The CDR3 is made up of 18 amino acids. Trimming stripped 3 bases from V and 1 base from J, with 19 bases between. The germline V gene has CDR1 SGHDT and CDR2 YYEEEE. CDR3 sequence: CASSSLGWSRENTGELFF. The DNA of the CDR3 is TGTGCCAGCAGCTCGCTGGGTTGGAGTCGCGAGAACACCGGGGAGCTGTTTTTT.

This chain uses TRBV19 with TRBJ2-7; D might be TRBD1 (5 bases). The germline CDR1 and CDR2 sequences are LNHDA and SQIVND (reference sequence). V was shortened by 1 base and J by 6 bases, with 19 bases between the two germline ends. CDR3 length equals 16 residues. The chain's CDR3 is CASSIVGTGLAGEQYF. In nucleotides, the CDR3 is TGTGCCAGTAGTATAGTTGGAACAGGCCTGGCAGGCGAGCAGTACTTC. The variable domain in full, with the rest retrieved from reference TRBV19 and TRBJ2-7, is DGGITQSPKYLFRKEGQNVTLSCEQNLNHDAMYWYRQDPGQGLRLIYYSQIVNDFQKGDIAEGYSVSREKKESFPLTVTSAQKNPTAFYLCASSIVGTGLAGEQYFGPGTRLTVT.